This entry is about one T cell receptor beta chain. Its antigen is currently unknown. Looked up from germline, CDR1 is KGHSY and CDR2 is FQNENV. This CDR3 contains 13 residues. The sample originates from a study of monozygotic twins with inflammatory bowel disease. Overall study results and limits: Extra variability in the repertoires of patients may have come from differing immunosuppressive treatments.

TCR libraries each used roughly 3,500 ng of total RNA. The template-switching step introduced UMIs that carried a 6-nucleotide sample barcode. TCRdb reprocessed the 5' RACE reads and stores each CDR3 protein as one record, lacking DNA. Its clone listing holds roughly 170,000 distinct CDR3 sequences. With no T cell sorting beforehand, total RNA was isolated from whole blood. Material for sequencing was blood. The chain has TRBV16 and TRBJ1-5. The TCR originated in a human donor with ulcerative colitis or Crohn's disease, or a healthy co-twin of an affected twin (not recorded which). The CDR3 is CASSPYSNQPQHF.